This record concerns one T cell receptor beta chain sequence. Assay used: immunoSEQ multiplex PCR; TCRdb lists only in-frame clones, some missing. The sample records some 5,000 clones, around 83% being singletons. The record originates from a study of hypomethylating agent response in myelodysplastic syndrome. Study context: The most frequent mutation was TET2, in about 45% of the 11 patients.

The germline CDR1 and CDR2 sequences are SEHNR and FQNEAQ (reference sequence). The CDR3 has 14 residues. Trimming removed 4 bases from V and 8 bases from J, with 15 bases in between. No T-cell subset sorting was done; bone marrow was analyzed in bulk. The input for sequencing was bone marrow, taken before or after starting hypomethylating agent treatment for myelodysplastic syndrome (not recorded which). This clonotype was obtained from a human donor with myelodysplastic syndrome. The V gene is TRBV7-9, the J gene TRBJ2-1; TRBD2 might be the D (6 bases). CDR3 bases: TGTGCCAGCAGCTCCCAAACCGGGAGAGATGAGCAGTTCTTC. Translating gives CASSSQTGRDEQFF.